The 2 T cell receptor beta chains below were found in one sample sequenced in a study of cytomegalovirus exposure and HLA in healthy donors. The primer mix had 60 Vbeta and 13 Jbeta primers. Only in-frame clones appear in the TCRdb table, and some are missing; sequencing was by immunoSEQ multiplex PCR. The data show tens of thousands of clones, over 50% seen once. The sample consisted of PBMCs. The receptors shown here come from a man in his forties or fifties in good health and CMV-seropositive.

The table lists this clone with a few counts. V usage is TRBV10-3 and J usage is TRBJ1-1, with no clear D. CDR3 length equals 14 residues. Germline V gene data show CDR1 as ENHRY and CDR2 as SYGVKD. V was pared by 0 bases and J by 1 base, with 6 bases between. The CDR3 DNA reads as TGTGCCATCAGTGAGTCATCCCGGAACACTGAAGCTTTCTTT. Protein: CAISESSRNTEAFF.

V gene TRBV4-3 combines with J gene TRBJ2-7; D gene unclear. Germline V lookup: CDR1 LGHNA, CDR2 YSLEER. The CDR3 is 14 amino acids. V lost 4 bases and J lost 3, with 13 bases in between. Here the CDR3 reads CASSPDGQYYEQYF. CDR3 coding DNA: TGCGCCAGCAGCCCAGATGGGCAGTACTACGAGCAGTACTTC.